Each of the 23 T cell receptor beta chains below was sequenced from the same sample in a study of T cell repertoires and HLA-DP antigens. Their cognate antigens are unknown. Assay: immunoSEQ multiplex PCR; the TCRdb copy retains only in-frame clones and omits some. The sample lists some 89,000 clones, 86% occurring once. The sequenced material came from CD4+ T cells from PBMCs. The receptors were gathered from a man between 50 and 59 years old in good health and CMV-seronegative.

This clone was found a few times. This chain links TRBV7-8 with TRBJ1-2; D gene unclear. Trimming took off 5 bases at V and 4 bases at J, with 8 bases between the two ends. Looked up from germline, CDR1 is SGHVS and CDR2 is FQNEAQ. CDR3 size: 12 residues. The CDR3 DNA follows: TGTGCCAGCAGCCCCCATGTCTATGGCTACACCTTC. This gives the protein CASSPHVYGYTF.

The rearrangement joins TRBV18 to TRBJ1-2, with D uncertain. Germline-derived CDR1 and CDR2 are KGHSH and LQKENI. V was cut by 3 bases and J by 6 bases, with 11 bases left in between. The CDR3 covers 13 residues. The CDR3 DNA is TGTGCCAGCTCACCCTCCGGGATTAATGGCTACACCTTC. Translated: CASSPSGINGYTF.

The genes are TRBV6-6 and TRBJ2-7, with 8 nucleotides matching TRBD1. The junction had 8 bases not matched to a gene; V was cut back by 5 bases and J by 5 bases. Germline V gene sequence: CDR1 MNHNY, CDR2 SVGAGI (reference sequence). The CDR3 is 14 residues long. The CDR3 reads CASSMETGAHEQYF. CDR3 bases: TGTGCCAGCAGTATGGAGACAGGGGCCCACGAGCAGTACTTC.

This clone was seen a single time. The chain is built from TRBV6-1 and TRBJ1-4; TRBD1 is a possible D gene (6 bases). CDR1 MNHNS and CDR2 SASEGT come from the germline V gene. V shed 10 bases and J shed 6 bases, with 18 bases lying between them. This CDR3 is built from 14 residues. The CDR3 DNA reads TGTGCCACCTCCTCAGGAGCAGGGGATGAAAAACTGTTTTTT. Translation: CATSSGAGDEKLFF.

V usage is TRBV11-1 and J usage is TRBJ1-3; tentative D call: TRBD1 (6 bases). CDR1 is SGHAT, CDR2 FQDESV, per germline (reference sequence). Trimming took off 1 base at V and 0 bases at J, with 16 bases between the two ends. This CDR3 spans 18 amino acids. In nucleotides, the CDR3 is TGTGCCAGCAGCTTAGGCGGCGGACAGCGAGCCTCTGGAAACACCATATATTTT. This translates into CASSLGGGQRASGNTIYF.

This chain joins TRBV6-6 and TRBJ2-7; D unresolved. The germline V gene has CDR1 MNHNY and CDR2 SVGAGI (reference sequence). The CDR3 has 14 residues. The V end lost 6 bases, the J end lost 2 bases, and 14 bases lay between the germline ends. This CDR3 reads CASSPFIGPYEQYF. In DNA, the CDR3 is TGTGCCAGCAGCCCATTCATAGGACCCTACGAGCAGTACTTC.

The chain employs TRBV6-1 and TRBJ2-5; 8 nucleotides align to TRBD2. Per germline, CDR1 MNHNS and CDR2 SASEGT. The CDR3 sequence is 14 residues long. J lost 4 bases, V lost 11 bases, and 12 bases had no gene match. The CDR3 DNA reads as TGTGCCTCAGGCGTAACGGGAGGGCTAGAGACCCAGTACTTC. This translates into CASGVTGGLETQYF.

CDR3 nucleotide sequence: TGTGCCAGCAGCCCTGGGGAGGAGAAGTACAATGAGCAGTTCTTC. Protein: CASSPGEEKYNEQFF. This chain connects TRBV5-6 to TRBJ2-1; tentative D call: TRBD2 (6 bases). The germline gives CDR1 SGHDT, CDR2 YYEEEE. Trimming stripped 4 bases from V and 4 bases from J, with 15 bases between. The CDR3 is 15 amino acids.

The V call is TRBV19, the J call TRBJ1-2, with D possibly matching TRBD1 (5 bases). The V gene's germline CDR1 is LNHDA and CDR2 SQIVND (reference sequence). The ends were cut back, 3 bases at V and 4 bases at J, with 12 bases in the middle. CDR3 length: 14 residues. The chain's CDR3 is CASSMFPGVYGYTF. CDR3 coding DNA: TGTGCCAGTAGTATGTTTCCGGGGGTCTATGGCTACACCTTC.

V is TRBV7-2 and J is TRBJ2-7; D is undetermined. V was shortened by 8 bases and J by 2 bases, with 10 bases between the two germline ends. The germline V gene encodes CDR1 SGHTA and CDR2 FQGNSA. There are 12 residues in the CDR3. This chain's CDR3 is CASSSPTYEQYF. The CDR3 DNA is TGTGCCAGCTCCTCTCCCACCTACGAGCAGTACTTC.

The V and J genes are TRBV30 and TRBJ1-6, with D possibly being TRBD1 (5 bases). This CDR3 is built from 12 residues. Germline V CDR1 and CDR2: GTSNPN, SVGIG (reference sequence). V was cut by 5 bases and J by 7 bases, with 9 bases left in between. CDR3: CAWATVNSPLHF. Written as DNA, the CDR3 is TGTGCCTGGGCGACAGTCAATTCACCCCTCCACTTT.

The CDR3 protein is CASSPSGGAGTDTQYF. The CDR3 DNA is TGTGCCAGCAGCCCTAGCGGGGGGGCCGGCACAGATACGCAGTATTTT. The V and J genes are TRBV7-3 and TRBJ2-3; 12 positions match TRBD2. The V gene's germline CDR1 is SGHTA and CDR2 FQGTGA. The CDR3 is 16 amino acids. Trimming at V came to 5 bases and at J to 1 base, leaving 4 bases not matched to a gene.

The chain employs TRBV21-1 and TRBJ2-7; the table assigns TRBD1, which was not confirmed against the DNA. TRBV21-1 constitutes a pseudogene. The CDR3 sequence is 12 residues long. DNA for the CDR3: TGTGCCAGCTACGACAGGGGGGACGAGCAGTACTTC. It yields the protein CASYDRGDEQYF.

The J gene is TRBJ2-2, the V gene TRBV10-1, with unresolved D. Trimming removed 0 bases from V and 0 bases from J, with 8 bases in between. The V gene's germline CDR1 is WNHNN and CDR2 SYGVQD (reference sequence). The CDR3 loop spans 16 amino acids. The DNA for the CDR3 is TGCGCCAGCAGTGAGTCGAGCAGATCGAACACCGGGGAGCTGTTTTTT. Its protein is CASSESSRSNTGELFF.

The rearrangement joins TRBV28 to TRBJ2-3; TRBD1 agrees at 10 bases. Losses at the gene ends were 6 bases for V and 3 bases for J; bases not matched to a gene: 3. Germline CDR1 is MDHEN and CDR2 is SYDVKM. The CDR3 covers 14 residues. CDR3 coding DNA: TGTGCCAGCAGATGGACAGGGGGGACAGATACGCAGTATTTT. It translates to CASRWTGGTDTQYF.

This clone has ten or more counts. The chain recombines TRBV5-4 with TRBJ2-7; D is possibly TRBD1 (5 bases). The CDR3 length is 15 residues. The V end was cut by 1 base, the J end by 2 bases, with 13 bases between. CDR1 is SGHNT and CDR2 is YYREEE in the germline V gene (reference sequence). CDR3 bases: TGTGCCAGCAGCTTGTGGCAACCGACAGCCTACGAGCAGTACTTC. It yields the protein CASSLWQPTAYEQYF.

The chain has TRBV27 and TRBJ2-7; TRBD1 agrees at 9 bases. CDR1 MNHEY and CDR2 SMNVEV come from the germline V gene (reference sequence). V lost 3 bases, J lost 2 bases, and 2 bases stayed unmatched. CDR3 size: 14 residues. In DNA, the CDR3 is TGTGCCAGCAGTTTGACAGGGGGGCCCTACGAGCAGTACTTC. Its protein is CASSLTGGPYEQYF.

The chain carries TRBV10-3 and TRBJ1-1; 9 positions match TRBD1. Looked up from germline, CDR1 is ENHRY and CDR2 is SYGVKD. The junction had 8 bases not matched to a gene; V was cut back by 3 bases and J by 6 bases. CDR3 size: 15 residues. The CDR3 sequence is CAISEGTGTNAEAFF. The CDR3 coding sequence is TGTGCCATCAGTGAAGGGACAGGGACAAATGCTGAAGCTTTCTTT.

The chain combines TRBV19 with TRBJ1-1; D gene uncertain. Germline CDR1 and CDR2: LNHDA and SQIVND (reference sequence). Deletions cut 2 bases from V and 0 bases from J, with 10 bases between. CDR3 length equals 15 residues. The CDR3 nucleotides read TGTGCCAGTAGTATACCAGGAGCTATGAACACTGAAGCTTTCTTT. It specifies CASSIPGAMNTEAFF.

The chain uses TRBV5-1 and TRBJ1-2; maybe TRBD1 (5 bases). V gave up 0 bases and J gave up 8 bases, with 14 bases separating them. This CDR3 spans 14 amino acids. CDR1 SGHRS and CDR2 YFSETQ come from the germline V gene. CDR3 amino acids: CASSLGQGGLGYTF. CDR3 DNA: TGCGCCAGCAGCTTGGGCCAGGGAGGTCTCGGCTACACCTTC. Full variable domain (outside the CDR3, taken from reference TRBV5-1 and TRBJ1-2): KAGVTQTPRYLIKTRGQQVTLSCSPISGHRSVSWYQQTPGQGLQFLFEYFSETQRNKGNFPGRFSGRQFSNSRSEMNVSTLELGDSALYLCASSLGQGGLGYTFGSGTRLTVV.

This rearrangement joins TRBV7-8 to TRBJ2-6; D unclear. V lost 5 bases and J lost 1, with 12 bases in between. The CDR3 extends over 16 amino acids. Germline V gives CDR1 SGHVS, CDR2 FQNEAQ. The CDR3 region is CASSPSRVSGANVLTF. The CDR3 DNA sequence: TGTGCCAGCAGCCCTTCCCGGGTTTCTGGGGCCAACGTCCTGACTTTC.

The J gene is TRBJ2-2, the V gene TRBV7-6; 7 nucleotides agree with TRBD1. The CDR3 has 15 residues. CDR1 is SGHVS and CDR2 is FNYEAQ in the germline V gene. V lost 3 bases, J lost 0 bases, and 1 base stayed unmatched. The CDR3 here is CASSFGTANTGELFF. CDR3 sequence (DNA): TGTGCCAGCAGCTTCGGGACAGCGAACACCGGGGAGCTGTTTTTT.

The V gene is TRBV11-2, the J gene TRBJ2-7, with 10 nucleotides matching TRBD1. The V and J ends lost 4 bases and 4 bases, in that order; junction bases with no gene match: 4. The germline CDR1 and CDR2 sequences are SGHAT and FQNNGV. This CDR3 has 14 amino acids. Here the CDR3 reads CASSSGQGSYEQYF. The CDR3 nucleotides are TGTGCCAGCAGCTCGGGACAGGGGAGTTACGAGCAGTACTTC.